The rows below give T cell receptor beta chains drawn from one sample of a study of vaccination effects on CD4 cells after COVID-19. No antigens are known for them. Sequenced by immunoSEQ multiplex PCR; TCRdb stores in-frame clones only, minus some. In the table there are tens of thousands of clones, over 60% of which are singletons. The input for sequencing was CD4+ T cells from PBMCs cultured without peptide, taken before COVID-19 vaccination. The receptors derive from a human donor who received a COVID-19 vaccine. CDR3s include the opening cysteine and the closing phenylalanine or tryptophan. D genes are given only for firm matches. Size tells how often a clone was seen (once, few, many) or the class of an expanded clone, and some rows leave it out.

j_gene | d_gene | v_gene | abundance | CDR3aa | CDR3nt
TRBJ1-2 | . | TRBV6-4 | . | CASSEADMRGYTF | TGTGCCAGCAGTGAAGCTGATATGAGAGGCTACACCTTC
TRBJ1-2 | . | TRBV12-3/TRBV12-4 | . | CASSLGAVGGYTF | TGTGCCAGCAGTTTAGGTGCGGTTGGAGGCTACACCTTC
TRBJ1-1 | . | TRBV5-1 | . | CASSLAPSRGNTEAFF | TGCGCCAGCAGCTTGGCCCCCAGTCGGGGGAACACTGAAGCTTTCTTT
TRBJ2-3 | . | TRBV18 | . | CASSPETDTQYF | TGTGCCAGCTCGCCCGAAACAGATACGCAGTATTTT
TRBJ1-4 | . | TRBV6-1 | . | CASSDHGYSNEKLFF | TGTGCCAGCAGTGACCACGGGTACTCAAATGAAAAACTGTTTTTT
TRBJ2-5 | TRBD2 | TRBV7-2 | . | CASSLSSGGPQETQYF | TGTGCCAGCAGCTTAAGCTCGGGGGGGCCCCAAGAGACCCAGTACTTC
TRBJ1-1 | . | TRBV18 | . | CASSPGPGIEAFF | TGTGCCAGCTCACCGGGACCGGGAATTGAAGCTTTCTTT
TRBJ2-3 | TRBD2 | TRBV5-1 | . | CASSPRLAGSNTDTQYF | TGCGCCAGCAGCCCTAGACTAGCGGGGAGCAACACAGATACGCAGTATTTT
TRBJ2-2 | TRBD1 | TRBV7-9 | once | CASSRQGMIGGELFF | TGTGCCAGCAGTAGACAGGGGATGATAGGCGGGGAGCTGTTTTTT
TRBJ2-3 | TRBD2 | TRBV2 | few | CAGKRDPSTDTQYF | TGTGCCGGCAAGCGGGACCCTAGCACAGATACGCAGTATTTT
TRBJ2-5 | TRBD2 | TRBV7-2 | . | CASSSLIAGGPRETQYF | TGTGCCAGCAGCTCATTGATAGCGGGGGGGCCTCGGGAGACCCAGTACTTC
TRBJ1-3 | . | TRBV11-2 | . | CASSLSGGLGNTIYF | TGTGCCAGCAGCTTATCCGGGGGCTTGGGGAACACCATATATTTT
TRBJ1-2 | . | TRBV5-1 | few | CASSLGGSTNYGYTF | TGCGCCAGCAGCTTGGGCGGGAGTACTAACTATGGCTACACCTTC
TRBJ1-2 | . | TRBV6-2/TRBV6-3 | few | CASSDRDSDGYTF | TGTGCCAGCAGCGATCGGGACTCCGATGGCTACACCTTC
TRBJ1-2 | . | TRBV18 | . | CASSPGGGSHYGYTF | TGTGCCAGCTCACCAGGTGGGGGCTCGCACTATGGCTACACCTTC
TRBJ1-6 | . | TRBV6-5 | . | CASRRGAYNSPLHF | TGTGCCAGCAGGCGAGGGGCCTATAATTCACCCCTCCACTTT
TRBJ2-5 | TRBD1 | TRBV5-1 | . | CASSLGTGGQETQYF | TGCGCCAGCAGCTTAGGGACAGGGGGCCAAGAGACCCAGTACTTC
TRBJ1-6 | . | TRBV4-3 | few | CASSLGADSPLHF | TGCGCCAGCAGCCTAGGGGCTGATTCACCCCTCCACTTT
TRBJ2-2 | . | TRBV7-3 | few | CASSLEGLGTGELFF | TGTGCCAGCAGCTTAGAGGGGTTGGGCACCGGGGAGCTGTTTTTT
TRBJ2-2 | . | TRBV20-1 | . | CSASWYGKAGELFF | TGCAGTGCTAGTTGGTACGGGAAGGCCGGGGAGCTGTTTTTT
TRBJ2-1 | . | TRBV5-1 | . | CASSRLGDNEQFF | TGCGCCAGCAGCCGACTTGGGGACAATGAGCAGTTCTTC
TRBJ2-5 | TRBD2 | TRBV5-1 | . | CASSLGVSGGEETQYF | TGCGCCAGCAGCTTGGGAGTTAGCGGGGGGGAAGAGACCCAGTACTTC
TRBJ2-2 | . | TRBV5-6 | . | CASSLGTGFSGELFF | TGTGCCAGCAGCTTGGGTACGGGATTCTCCGGGGAGCTGTTTTTT
TRBJ1-3 | . | TRBV4-2 | few | CASSRDKGTSSGNTIYF | TGTGCCAGCAGCCGAGACAAGGGGACTAGCTCTGGAAACACCATATATTTT
TRBJ2-1 | . | TRBV24-1 | . | CATSDPRLKGNEQFF | TGTGCCACCAGTGATCCCCGGTTGAAGGGCAATGAGCAGTTCTTC
TRBJ2-2 | TRBD1 | TRBV7-2 | once | CASSPQGAVTGELFF | TGTGCCAGCAGCCCACAGGGGGCGGTCACCGGGGAGCTGTTTTTT
TRBJ1-4 | . | TRBV2 | . | CASSESAGVAEKLFF | TGTGCCAGCAGTGAATCTGCAGGGGTGGCTGAAAAACTGTTTTTT
TRBJ2-1 | . | TRBV3-1/TRBV3-2 | . | CASSQDASYNEQFF | TGTGCCAGCAGCCAAGATGCCAGCTACAATGAGCAGTTCTTC
TRBJ2-4 | . | TRBV14 | . | CASSQGLGMHIQYF | TGTGCCAGCAGCCAAGGACTAGGGATGCACATTCAGTACTTC
TRBJ2-2 | . | TRBV19 | . | CASSINRITGELFF | TGTGCCAGTAGTATTAACAGGATAACCGGGGAGCTGTTTTTT
TRBJ2-3 | . | TRBV7-3 | . | CASSLTGEQSDTQYF | TGTGCCAGCAGCTTAACCGGGGAACAGTCGGATACGCAGTATTTT
TRBJ2-5 | TRBD2 | TRBV30 | once | CAWSVSSGGAGETQYF | TGTGCCTGGAGTGTGTCCAGCGGGGGGGCCGGGGAGACCCAGTACTTC
TRBJ2-3 | . | TRBV4-2 | . | CASSHPSSVAHSTDTQYF | TGTGCCAGCAGCCACCCTTCTTCCGTTGCCCATAGCACAGATACGCAGTATTTT
TRBJ2-5 | . | TRBV5-1 | . | CASSQTKETQYF | TGCGCCAGCAGCCAGACTAAAGAGACCCAGTACTTC
TRBJ2-3 | . | TRBV18 | . | CASSPAGTGGPGDTQYF | TGTGCCAGCTCACCAGCAGGGACCGGGGGGCCGGGAGATACGCAGTATTTT
TRBJ2-1 | . | TRBV19 | . | CASSLRGNEQFF | TGTGCCAGTAGTCTGAGGGGGAATGAGCAGTTCTTC
TRBJ1-6 | . | TRBV3-1/TRBV3-2 | . | CASSQEAVASPLHF | TGTGCCAGCAGCCAAGAGGCAGTTGCCTCACCCCTCCACTTT
TRBJ1-1 | . | TRBV6-2/TRBV6-3 | . | CASSEYTEAFF | TGTGCCAGCAGCGAGTACACTGAAGCTTTCTTT
TRBJ1-1 | TRBD1 | TRBV2 | once | CATRTGVNTEAFF | TGTGCCACCAGGACAGGGGTAAACACTGAAGCTTTCTTT
TRBJ2-1 | . | TRBV5-1 | once | CASSISEGSYNEQFF | TGCGCCAGCAGCATCAGTGAGGGCTCCTACAATGAGCAGTTCTTC